Shown below are 29 T cell receptor beta chains from a single sample sequenced in a study of T cells after yellow fever vaccination. Using its own MiXCR run on the 5' RACE reads, TCRdb lists one record per CDR3 protein. The table lists 450,000 to 550,000 distinct CDR3 sequences, about 19% of them singletons. The specimen comprised PBMCs, sampled 15 days after the yellow fever booster vaccination. The receptors shown here come from a man aged 30 to 39 who received the YFV17D yellow fever vaccine.

This clonotype was seen a handful of times. J is TRBJ2-1 and V is TRBV20-1; 11 positions agree with TRBD2. This CDR3 has 16 residues. J was trimmed by 1 base and V by 1 base; bases with no gene match: 3. CDR1 is DFQATT, CDR2 SNEGSKA, per germline (reference sequence). The chain's CDR3 is CSARVASGRSYNEQFF. The CDR3 DNA reads TGCAGTGCTAGAGTTGCTAGCGGGAGGTCCTACAATGAGCAGTTCTTC.

This clonotype was detected ten times or more. V usage is TRBV7-2 and J usage is TRBJ2-3; D is uncertain. This CDR3 is 13 amino acids long. Germline CDR1 reads SGHTA; CDR2 reads FQGNSA. With 5 bases removed from V and 6 bases from J, the gap between germline ends came to 12 bases. The CDR3 DNA reads TGTGCCAGCAGCCCGTCAACAGCGGATACGCAGTATTTT. It encodes CASSPSTADTQYF.

This chain links TRBV19 with TRBJ1-1; D gene unclear. V lost 0 bases and J 4 bases, leaving 12 bases between the germline ends. This CDR3 contains 15 residues. Germline V lookup: CDR1 LNHDA, CDR2 SQIVND (reference sequence). The CDR3 DNA sequence: TGTGCCAGTAGTATAGAAACGACTGCCACCACTGAAGCTTTCTTT. This translates into CASSIETTATTEAFF.

The chain uses TRBV7-9 and TRBJ2-1, with D perhaps TRBD2 (5 bases). The CDR3 has 13 amino acids. V was shortened by 4 bases and J by 4 bases, with 8 bases between the two germline ends. In germline, CDR1 is SEHNR, CDR2 FQNEAQ (reference sequence). The CDR3 reads CASSSGMYNEQFF. DNA of the CDR3: TGTGCCAGCAGCTCGGGAATGTACAATGAGCAGTTCTTC. The full variable domain, rest sourced from reference TRBV7-9 and TRBJ2-1, is DTGVSQNPRHKITKRGQNVTFRCDPISEHNRLYWYRQTLGQGPEFLTYFQNEAQLEKSRLLSDRFSAERPKGSFSTLEIQRTEQGDSAMYLCASSSGMYNEQFFGPGTRLTVL.

The chain is built from TRBV6-1 and TRBJ2-5; the D call may be TRBD1 or TRBD2 (6 bases each). In germline, CDR1 is MNHNS, CDR2 SASEGT. V was trimmed by 7 bases and J by 5 bases, leaving 14 bases between them. This CDR3 has 13 residues. CDR3 sequence (DNA): TGTGCCAGCACGGGGGCCGGGGTGGAGACCCAGTACTTC. Encoded protein: CASTGAGVETQYF.

This clonotype was observed a handful of times. The chain has TRBV20-1 and TRBJ1-5, with D possibly being TRBD1 (5 bases). CDR3 length: 14 amino acids. Germline V gene sequence: CDR1 DFQATT, CDR2 SNEGSKA (reference sequence). Trimming removed 4 bases at V and 5 bases at J, with 15 bases between. In DNA, the CDR3 is TGCAGTGCTACCATAGGGACCCCAGATCAGCCCCAGCATTTT. It is translated as CSATIGTPDQPQHF.

This clonotype was seen more than once but under ten times. V usage is TRBV15 and J usage is TRBJ2-4; D is ambiguous. The V end was cut by 2 bases, the J end by 1 base, with 3 bases between. This CDR3 is 13 amino acids long. Germline-derived CDR1 and CDR2 are LNHNV and YYDKDF (reference sequence). The DNA of the CDR3 is TGTGCCACCAGCAGATCGGCCAAAAACATTCAGTACTTC. The encoded protein is CATSRSAKNIQYF.

This chain joins TRBV7-2 and TRBJ2-3; D is perhaps TRBD1 or TRBD2 (6 bases each). Germline V gene data show CDR1 as SGHTA and CDR2 as FQGNSA. The length of the CDR3 is 15 residues. Deletions cut 5 bases from V and 0 bases from J, with 12 bases between. DNA for the CDR3: TGTGCCAGCAGCCGGGGGCAGGGAAGCACAGATACGCAGTATTTT. As protein: CASSRGQGSTDTQYF. Full variable domain (missing parts from reference TRBV7-2 and TRBJ2-3): GAGVSQSPSNKVTEKGKDVELRCDPISGHTALYWYRQSLGQGLEFLIYFQGNSAPDKSGLPSDRFSAERTGGSVSTLTIQRTQQEDSAVYLCASSRGQGSTDTQYFGPGTRLTVL.

V gene TRBV5-1 combines with J gene TRBJ2-1, with a tentative D call TRBD1 (5 bases). Trimming took off 5 bases at V and 6 bases at J, with 15 bases between the two ends. CDR3 length: 14 residues. CDR1 is SGHRS and CDR2 is YFSETQ in the germline V gene. The CDR3 spells CASSLRAGSNEQFF. In DNA form, the CDR3 reads TGCGCCAGCAGTCTAAGGGCAGGGTCCAATGAGCAGTTCTTC.

The chain recombines TRBV20-1 with TRBJ2-7, with no clear D. This CDR3 is built from 13 residues. Deletions cut 7 bases from V and 4 bases from J, with 17 bases between. Germline V gene sequence: CDR1 DFQATT, CDR2 SNEGSKA (reference sequence). The CDR3 coding sequence is TGCAGTGGGGTTTTTGGTAGTCCGTACGAGCAGTACTTC. It encodes CSGVFGSPYEQYF.

This chain connects TRBV24-1 to TRBJ2-2; D uncertain. The germline V gene encodes CDR1 KGHDR and CDR2 SFDVKD. V lost 10 bases to trimming and J lost 0 bases, with 8 bases between them. The CDR3 length is 13 residues. The CDR3 protein is CATSTANTGELFF. The CDR3 coding sequence is TGTGCCACGTCGACGGCGAACACCGGGGAGCTGTTTTTT.

V gene TRBV23-1 combines with J gene TRBJ2-1; no definite D call. TRBV23-1 carries the ORF label, with uncertain function. V was shortened by 2 bases and J by 1 base, with 6 bases between the two germline ends. The CDR3 runs 14 residues. CDR3 nucleotide sequence: TGCGCCAGCAGTCAAGATGTGTCCTACAATGAGCAGTTCTTC. Amino acid sequence: CASSQDVSYNEQFF.

J is TRBJ1-6 and V is TRBV20-1; TRBD1 might be the D (6 bases). The CDR3 contains 15 residues. The germline CDR1 and CDR2 sequences are DFQATT and SNEGSKA (reference sequence). The V end was cut by 6 bases, the J end by 14 bases, with 26 bases between. CDR3 sequence reads: CSAPSEGRRGKTLHF. Written as DNA, the CDR3 is TGCAGTGCCCCCTCGGAGGGCCGCAGGGGAAAAACCCTCCACTTT.

This clonotype was recorded at least ten times. The chain couples TRBV7-2 to TRBJ2-5; no reliable D call. This CDR3 region has 15 residues. V lost 2 bases and J 0 bases, leaving 10 bases between the germline ends. CDR1 SGHTA and CDR2 FQGNSA come from the germline V gene. The DNA for the CDR3 is TGTGCCAGCAGCTTAAGACAATCATACCAAGAGACCCAGTACTTC. The encoded protein is CASSLRQSYQETQYF.

This chain links TRBV20-1 with TRBJ2-1; D tentatively fits TRBD1 or TRBD2 (5 bases each). Germline V gene lookup returns CDR1 DFQATT and CDR2 SNEGSKA (reference sequence). The CDR3 runs 13 residues. Trimming left V 5 bases short and J 10 bases short, with 18 bases between. The CDR3 reads CSALNLRDPEQFF. The CDR3 nucleotides are TGCAGTGCTTTGAACCTCCGGGACCCGGAGCAGTTCTTC.

The chain combines TRBV12-3 or TRBV12-4 with TRBJ2-1; the D gene is possibly TRBD2 (6 bases). The CDR3 is 11 residues long. The V and J ends lost 5 bases and 13 bases respectively, with 12 bases between them. The CDR3 region is CASSVGTDQFF. In DNA, the CDR3 is TGTGCCAGCAGTGTTGGGACTGATCAGTTCTTC.

The gene calls are TRBV28 and TRBJ2-3; 8 bases are shared with TRBD2. In germline, CDR1 is MDHEN, CDR2 SYDVKM. J was trimmed by 5 bases and V by 5 bases; bases with no gene match: 9. CDR3 length equals 15 residues. CDR3 loop: CASSRSGSLKDTQYF. CDR3 sequence (DNA): TGTGCCAGCAGTCGGAGCGGGAGCTTAAAAGATACGCAGTATTTT.

The chain carries TRBV20-1 and TRBJ1-5; perhaps TRBD1 as D (6 bases). CDR1 is DFQATT, CDR2 SNEGSKA, per germline (reference sequence). V was pared by 4 bases and J by 0 bases, with 13 bases between. This CDR3 is 15 amino acids long. CDR3 nucleotides: TGCAGTGCTACTAGACAGGCCCTTAGCAATCAGCCCCAGCATTTT. It specifies CSATRQALSNQPQHF.

This clonotype was counted only a few times. The chain recombines TRBV27 with TRBJ2-3; D not certain. Germline CDR1 MNHEY, CDR2 SMNVEV (reference sequence). With 10 bases removed from V and 2 bases from J, the gap between germline ends came to 19 bases. The CDR3 is 15 residues long. The CDR3 protein is CATQAAYPATDTQYF. Here the CDR3 DNA reads TGTGCCACCCAGGCGGCCTATCCTGCCACAGATACGCAGTATTTT.

In this sample, this clonotype turned up a few times. The rearrangement links TRBV6-2 or TRBV6-3 to TRBJ2-2, with D maybe TRBD2 (6 bases). Trimming took 8 bases from V and 0 from J, leaving 22 bases between them. The CDR3 covers 18 residues. CDR1 and CDR2 (germline): MNHEY, SVGEGT. CDR3 sequence (DNA): TGTGCCAGCGAAACACCCGGGACTTTAACCGCGAACACCGGGGAGCTGTTTTTT. It codes for CASETPGTLTANTGELFF.

V and J are TRBV28 and TRBJ2-7; a possible D gene is TRBD2 (6 bases). This CDR3 is built from 12 residues. The germline gives CDR1 MDHEN, CDR2 SYDVKM. Trimming stripped 7 bases from V and 3 bases from J, with 10 bases between. The CDR3 here is CASTTDYYEQYF. In nucleotides, the CDR3 is TGTGCCAGCACCACGGACTACTACGAGCAGTACTTC.

Details on this clonotype: The junction does not match germline at one end; this may be a read error. The V call is TRBV5-4, the J call TRBJ2-7; D call uncertain. From germline, CDR1 is SGHNT and CDR2 YYREEE (reference sequence). This CDR3 is built from 14 residues. This CDR3 is CAISSEPGAYEQYF. The CDR3 DNA reads as TGTGCCATCAGCTCTGAGCCAGGAGCCTACGAGCAGTACTTC. Drawing the rest from reference TRBV5-4 and TRBJ2-7, the complete variable domain is ETGVTQSPTHLIKTRGQQVTLRCSSQSGHNTVSWYQQALGQGPQFIFQYYREEENGRGNFPPRFSGLQFPNYSSELNVNALELDDSALYLCAISSEPGAYEQYFGPGTRLTVT.

By share of the sample, this clonotype is medium-sized. The V and J genes are TRBV10-3 and TRBJ2-7, with D possibly matching TRBD2 (5 bases). Trimming removed 5 bases from V and 3 bases from J, with 14 bases in between. CDR1 ENHRY and CDR2 SYGVKD come from the germline V gene. The CDR3 is 14 amino acids. CDR3 sequence: CAISYTDGDYEQYF. For the CDR3, the DNA is TGTGCCATCAGTTACACCGACGGGGACTACGAGCAGTACTTC.

This clonotype showed up just a few times. This rearrangement joins TRBV18 to TRBJ1-1; D remains unclear. This CDR3 has 13 residues. The V end lost 2 bases, the J end lost 5 bases, and 9 bases lay between the germline ends. The germline gives CDR1 KGHSH, CDR2 LQKENI. CDR3: CASSPVRETEAFF. The CDR3 DNA sequence: TGTGCCAGCTCACCAGTGAGGGAGACTGAAGCTTTCTTT.

This clonotype was counted only a few times. V gene TRBV5-1 combines with J gene TRBJ2-7; D is possibly TRBD1 or TRBD2 (6 bases each). Germline V CDR1 and CDR2: SGHRS, YFSETQ. The V and J ends lost 3 bases and 0 bases respectively, with 10 bases between them. The CDR3 has 14 residues. The CDR3 loop is CASSWGDNSYEQYF. The CDR3 nucleotides read TGCGCCAGCAGCTGGGGGGACAACTCCTACGAGCAGTACTTC.

V usage is TRBV4-3 and J usage is TRBJ2-1; unclear D gene. Per the germline V gene, CDR1 is LGHNA and CDR2 is YSLEER. Trimming took off 4 bases at V and 9 bases at J, with 13 bases between the two ends. The CDR3 is 13 residues long. CDR3 sequence: CASSRTRVAEQFF. The CDR3 bases are TGCGCCAGCAGCCGGACCCGGGTGGCTGAGCAGTTCTTC.

V gene TRBV20-1 combines with J gene TRBJ2-7; D is uncertain. Trimming took 5 bases from V and 4 from J, leaving 12 bases between them. Germline assignment: CDR1 DFQATT and CDR2 SNEGSKA (reference sequence). This CDR3 has 12 residues. CDR3: CSALGLGYEQYF. DNA of the CDR3: TGCAGTGCTCTCGGGCTAGGGTACGAGCAGTACTTC.

This clonotype has only a few counts. V and J are TRBV7-9 and TRBJ2-2; TRBD1 matches 8 bases. Trimming took 9 bases from V and 7 from J; bases not matched to a gene: 7. The germline gives CDR1 SEHNR, CDR2 FQNEAQ (reference sequence). The CDR3 extends over 13 amino acids. CDR3 sequence (DNA): TGTGCCAGTGGACAGGGAGAAGTCGGGGAGCTGTTTTTT. This codes for CASGQGEVGELFF. Filled out from reference TRBV7-9 and TRBJ2-2, the complete variable domain reads DTGVSQNPRHKITKRGQNVTFRCDPISEHNRLYWYRQTLGQGPEFLTYFQNEAQLEKSRLLSDRFSAERPKGSFSTLEIQRTEQGDSAMYLCASGQGEVGELFFGEGSRLTVL.

This rearrangement joins TRBV5-1 to TRBJ2-3, with TRBD1 matching over 7 bases. Per germline, CDR1 SGHRS and CDR2 YFSETQ. V lost 0 bases to trimming and J lost 3 bases; unmatched junction nucleotides: 7. CDR3 size: 16 residues. The CDR3 nucleotides read TGCGCCAGCAGCTTGGGCCTGACAGGGAGAACAGATACGCAGTATTTT. Encoded protein: CASSLGLTGRTDTQYF.